These T cell receptor beta chains were read from a single sample in a study of identical twins. TCRdb analysed the 5' RACE reads with MiXCR anew, one entry per CDR3 protein. Of hundreds of thousands of distinct CDR3 sequences in the sample, 9% to 15% were seen once. These data were also filed under a second study, of yellow fever vaccine responses in identical twins.

Sequencing input: PBMCs. These receptors all come from a woman in her late teens or twenties in good health. The CDR3 runs from the conserved cysteine through the conserved F or W. D genes are given only for firm matches. Size is omitted from some rows. Given values are once, few, many or a class for expanded clones.

>TRBD1|TRBV2|many|TRBJ2-2
TGTGCCAGCAGGGATGGACAGGGGAACACCGGGGAGCTGTTTTTT
CASRDGQGNTGELFF
>NA|TRBV12-3/TRBV12-4|NA|TRBJ1-2
TGTGCCAGCAGTTCAGGCCTAGAGTATGGCTACACCTTC
CASSSGLEYGYTF
>TRBD2|TRBV7-9|NA|TRBJ2-1
TGTGCCAGCAGCATAAGACTAGCGGATTACAATGAGCAGTTCTTC
CASSIRLADYNEQFF
>TRBD2|TRBV20-1|NA|TRBJ2-1
TGCAGTGCTAGGCTAGCGGGAGCAGGTGAGCAGTTCTTC
CSARLAGAGEQFF
>NA|TRBV5-1|NA|TRBJ2-5
TGCGCCAGCAGCTTGGCCTTGACAGGTCCGTTTGAGACCCAGTACTTC
CASSLALTGPFETQYF
>TRBD1|TRBV27|NA|TRBJ1-6
TGTGCCAGCCGGACAGGAGGCTCCTATAATTCACCCCTCCACTTT
CASRTGGSYNSPLHF
>TRBD1|TRBV29-1|few|TRBJ2-7
TGCAGCGTTGGCACAGGGGTTGATTTCTCCTACGAGCAGTACTTC
CSVGTGVDFSYEQYF
>TRBD1|TRBV27|few|TRBJ2-7
TGTGCCAGCAGGAGGACAGGGCCGCTCTACGAGCAGTACTTC
CASRRTGPLYEQYF
>TRBD2|TRBV9|NA|TRBJ2-2
TGTGCCAGCAGGCCGACTAGCGGGAGTAGGACCGGGGAGCTGTTTTTT
CASRPTSGSRTGELFF
>NA|TRBV7-9|NA|TRBJ1-1
TGTGCCAGCAGCTTAGTCGGGGTCGTCAGGAACACTGAAGCTTTCTTT
CASSLVGVVRNTEAFF
>NA|TRBV4-1|few|TRBJ2-1
TGCGCCAGCAGCCAAGCTCGATCTACGTCCACCTCCTACAATGAGCAGTTCTTC
CASSQARSTSTSYNEQFF
>NA|TRBV5-6|few|TRBJ2-1
TGTGCCAGCAGCTTGTGGGATGGAGTCGGTGAGCAGTTCTTC
CASSLWDGVGEQFF
>NA|TRBV9|NA|TRBJ1-3
TGTGCCAGCAGCGTAGGGGAGTCGAGCTCTGGAAACACCATATATTTT
CASSVGESSSGNTIYF
>NA|TRBV6-1|few|TRBJ1-6
TGTGCCAGCAGTGAAGTGGGGGGCTATTCACCCCTCCACTTT
CASSEVGGYSPLHF
>NA|TRBV10-3|few|TRBJ2-4
TGTGCCATCAGTGAAACAGGCGGAGGGGATAAAAACATTCAGTACTTC
CAISETGGGDKNIQYF
>NA|TRBV21-1|NA|TRBJ1-5
TGTGCCAGCAGCCTACCTGACCCGGGGGCTGTTAAACAGCCCCAGCATTTT
CASSLPDPGAVKQPQHF
>NA|TRBV12-2|NA|TRBJ1-1
TGTGTACGGGGGACTGAAGCTTTCTTT
CVRGTEAFF